These 4 T cell receptor beta chains originate from one sample sequenced in a study of T-cell reconstitution after alpha-beta-depleted transplantation in children. Preparation of the TCRbeta library was carried out with unique molecular identifiers. Via MiXCR, TCRdb re-called the PCR reads, giving one row per CDR3 protein. The sample yields hundreds of thousands of distinct CDR3 sequences, under 20% seen once. Sequencing was performed on PBMCs, mostly from graft donor cells, taken 360 days after TCRalphabeta/CD19-depleted stem cell transplant. Receptors originate from a boy less than two years old who had a stem cell transplant for Wiskott-Aldrich syndrome, so the T cells may come from the graft donor.

A note on this clonotype: A clone one base away is much larger, so this may be a read error. The chain carries TRBV29-1 and TRBJ2-3, with D unclear. Germline loops: CDR1 SQVTM, CDR2 ANQGSEA. This CDR3 contains 13 residues. Trimming stripped 8 bases from V and 4 bases from J, with 16 bases between. CDR3 nucleotide sequence: TGCAGCTTTTCAAATGACGGACCAGATACGCAGTATTTT. The encoded protein is CSFSNDGPDTQYF.

The chain combines TRBV12-3 or TRBV12-4 with TRBJ1-2; 7 nucleotides align to TRBD1. The J segment lost 6 bases and the V segment lost 6 bases, leaving 10 bases of the junction unmatched. This CDR3 contains 14 residues. The CDR3 bases are TGTGCCAGCAGACGTCCGGGACAGCTAAATGGCTACACCTTC. Its protein is CASRRPGQLNGYTF.

This clonotype was counted between two and nine times. The chain has TRBV7-2 and TRBJ2-5; perhaps TRBD1 as D (6 bases). Germline values: CDR1 SGHTA, CDR2 FQGNSA. Trimming removed 3 bases from V and 1 base from J, with 12 bases in between. The CDR3 is made up of 15 amino acids. In DNA, the CDR3 is TGTGCCAGCAGCTTGAGGGGGAATATCCAAGAGACCCAGTACTTC. It codes for CASSLRGNIQETQYF.

This clonotype was seen only a few times. This sequence joins TRBV5-5 and TRBJ2-5; D is perhaps TRBD2 (6 bases). The germline V gene encodes CDR1 SGHKS and CDR2 YYEKEE (reference sequence). The germline V and J ends were trimmed by 4 bases and 4 bases, with 23 bases remaining between them. The CDR3 is 17 amino acids. The DNA of the CDR3 is TGTGCCAGCAGCCTTAGTTTTTGGCGGGGTAACGGAGAGACCCAGTACTTC. Encoded protein: CASSLSFWRGNGETQYF.